The 14 T cell receptor beta chains in this list originate from one sample, sequenced in a study of CXCR3-negative and CXCR3-positive naive CD8 T cells. Their antigens are not known. 5' RACE with UMI labels generated the TRB cDNA libraries. TCRdb reanalyzed the 5' RACE reads, giving one entry per CDR3 protein sequence and no DNA. The sample table sets out tens of thousands of distinct CDR3 sequences. Findings and caveats of the study: TRB CDR3s were more hydrophobic in CXCR3-positive than in CXCR3-negative naive cells.

Material for sequencing was naive CXCR3+ CD8+ T cells from blood. As for subset: CD45RO-CCR7+CD27+CD95- naive CD8+ T cells expressing CXCR3 (TNR3+). These receptors all come from a human donor in good health. Some clones in this sample may be carry-over from other donors' samples.

V and J are TRBV10-3 and TRBJ2-1; as DNA is missing, the TRBD1 call by TCRdb cannot be tested. Germline CDR1 ENHRY, CDR2 SYGVKD. The CDR3 length is 12 residues. The chain's CDR3 is CAISELQETQFF.

The chain combines TRBV6-2 or TRBV6-3 with TRBJ2-1; TCRdb reports TRBD2, a call that lacks DNA to check it against. Germline V gene lookup returns CDR1 MNHEY and CDR2 SVGEGT. The CDR3 sequence is 13 residues long. CDR3 loop: CASSYGSGNEQFF.

The rearrangement links TRBV20-1 to TRBJ2-1; no DNA is available, so the TRBD1 call from TCRdb remains unchecked. The germline gives CDR1 DFQATT, CDR2 SNEGSKA (reference sequence). CDR3 length: 15 amino acids. Here the CDR3 reads CSARVWTGSYNEQFF.

The chain employs TRBV5-1 and TRBJ1-1. There are 13 residues in the CDR3. Germline-derived CDR1 and CDR2 are SGHRS and YFSETQ. The CDR3 protein is CASSWGLDTEAFF.

The chain combines TRBV6-6 with TRBJ2-7. Germline V lookup: CDR1 MNHNY, CDR2 SVGAGI (reference sequence). This CDR3 is built from 13 residues. The CDR3 protein is CASSYRLSYEQYF.

The chain has TRBV5-6 and TRBJ2-6. This CDR3 is built from 14 residues. The germline V gene encodes CDR1 SGHDT and CDR2 YYEEEE. This CDR3 is CASSGGTGANVLTF.

This rearrangement joins TRBV4-2 to TRBJ2-7. The CDR3 consists of 13 residues. CDR1 and CDR2 from the germline V gene are LGHNA and YNFKEQ. The CDR3 region is CASRPTPSYEQYF.

The chain combines TRBV4-2 with TRBJ2-3; TCRdb's D call, TRBD2, is unchecked because there is no DNA. This CDR3 has 17 residues. Germline V gene lookup returns CDR1 LGHNA and CDR2 YNFKEQ. CDR3 in amino acids: CASSQDRTGPSTDTQYF.

The chain uses TRBV5-5 and TRBJ2-2. The germline V gene encodes CDR1 SGHKS and CDR2 YYEKEE (reference sequence). There are 14 residues in the CDR3. CDR3 loop: CASSLGQTTGELFF. The variable domain in full, with the rest retrieved from reference TRBV5-5 and TRBJ2-2, is DAGVTQSPTHLIKTRGQQVTLRCSPISGHKSVSWYQQVLGQGPQFIFQYYEKEERGRGNFPDRFSARQFPNYSSELNVNALLLGDSALYLCASSLGQTTGELFFGEGSRLTVL.

V gene TRBV12-5 combines with J gene TRBJ1-1; TCRdb selects TRBD1, and the lack of DNA leaves this call unchecked. Germline assignment: CDR1 LGHNT and CDR2 FRNRAP. CDR3 length: 15 residues. CDR3 protein: CASGLAQGKGTEAFF. The complete variable domain, with remaining parts taken from reference TRBV12-5 and TRBJ1-1, reads DARVTQTPRHKVTEMGQEVTMRCQPILGHNTVFWYRQTMMQGLELLAYFRNRAPLDDSGMPKDRFSAEMPDATLATLKIQPSEPRDSAVYFCASGLAQGKGTEAFFGQGTRLTVV.

The chain joins TRBV11-2 to TRBJ2-2; TCRdb selects TRBD1, and the lack of DNA leaves this call unchecked. CDR1 and CDR2 (germline): SGHAT, FQNNGV. This CDR3 is built from 17 residues. The CDR3 spells CASSLNQRGPYTGELFF.

This chain uses TRBV6-2 or TRBV6-3 with TRBJ2-3. Germline CDR1 MNHEY, CDR2 SVGEGT. The CDR3 length is 15 residues. CDR3 amino acids: CASCNWRTFDDTQYF.

J is TRBJ2-5 and V is TRBV21-1; TCRdb picks TRBD2, but there is no DNA to check that call. TRBV21-1 is deemed a pseudogene. The CDR3 runs to 16 residues. The CDR3 is CASSRRGLDGQETQYF.

The J gene is TRBJ1-1, the V gene TRBV7-9. The CDR3 contains 18 residues. Germline loops: CDR1 SEHNR, CDR2 FQNEAQ (reference sequence). CDR3 residues: CASSSSDWTGSMNTEAFF.